The present T cell receptor beta chain was sequenced within a study of blood T cells in healthy people across ages. This clonotype was recorded at least ten times. CDR1 is SQVTM and CDR2 is ANQGSEA in the germline V gene. The junction had 4 bases not matched to a gene; V was cut back by 5 bases and J by 2 bases. This CDR3 has 14 residues. Donors each provided ten milliliters of peripheral blood. A J-beta primer mix and a sample-barcoded 5' primer were used in a second PCR of roughly 7 to 12 cycles. A single record per CDR3 protein comes from TCRdb applying MiXCR to the 5' RACE reads. This table holds about 500,000 distinct CDR3 sequences, 24% found once. This same sample was also taken into another study, of T cells of mothers and their children. That work contributes: RNA was extracted, and all of it went into cDNA synthesis at roughly 1.5 ug per 15 ul. Whether related or unrelated, pairs show similar shaping of TCR recombination output by thymic selection.

The TCR was taken from a boy younger than 18 in good health. This rearrangement joins TRBV29-1 to TRBJ2-5; 11 nucleotides align to TRBD2. Sequencing was done on a sample of blood. The CDR3 bases are TGCAGCGTTCTTACTAGCGGGGGTCAAGAGACCCAGTACTTC. Amino acids: CSVLTSGGQETQYF. Variable domain in full (rest from reference TRBV29-1 and TRBJ2-5): SAVISQKPSRDICQRGTSLTIQCQVDSQVTMMFWYRQQPGQSLTLIATANQGSEATYESGFVIDKFPISRPNLTFSTLTVSNMSPEDSSIYLCSVLTSGGQETQYFGPGTRLLVL.